The 30 T cell receptor beta chains below were found in one sample sequenced in a study of T cell responses to AZD1222 COVID-19 vaccine. Clones were read by immunoSEQ multiplex PCR, and TCRdb kept only the in-frame ones, dropping some. The table has 95,000 to 120,000 clones, about nine tenths seen once. The sample was peripheral blood, taken 28 days after the second AZD1222 dose. The source of these receptors is an adult who received the AZD1222 COVID-19 vaccine.

This clone was recorded once. The J gene is TRBJ2-7, the V gene TRBV11-2; weak D call: TRBD1 (5 bases). The V gene lost 1 base and the J gene lost 6 bases, with 13 bases spanning the gap. Per germline, CDR1 SGHAT and CDR2 FQNNGV. The CDR3 has 14 residues. CDR3 coding DNA: TGTGCCAGCAGCTTAGCCGGAGCTGGGGCCGAGCAGTACTTC. The encoded protein is CASSLAGAGAEQYF.

The chain is built from TRBV19 and TRBJ1-2; 7 nucleotides line up with TRBD1. In germline, CDR1 is LNHDA, CDR2 SQIVND (reference sequence). This CDR3 has 16 residues. The trim removed 0 bases at V and 3 bases at J, leaving 7 bases unmatched. The CDR3 region is CASSIDGTVVDYGYTF. The CDR3 DNA reads as TGTGCCAGTAGTATAGACGGGACAGTAGTCGACTATGGCTACACCTTC.

The genes are TRBV5-1 and TRBJ2-3; 10 bases line up with TRBD1. Germline V gives CDR1 SGHRS, CDR2 YFSETQ. After removal of 4 bases from V and 4 bases from J, the junction contained 6 bases not matched to a gene. CDR3 length equals 15 residues. CDR3 bases: TGCGCCAGCAGCGGGGCCGGGACAGGGGCAGATACGCAGTATTTT. Translating gives CASSGAGTGADTQYF.

The chain recombines TRBV6-6 with TRBJ2-1; tentative D call: TRBD1 (5 bases). Trimming removed 7 bases from V and 6 bases from J, with 19 bases in between. Germline V gene lookup returns CDR1 MNHNY and CDR2 SVGAGI (reference sequence). The CDR3 consists of 15 residues. CDR3 bases: TGTGCCAGCATGTCCGACGCACAGGTCTCCAATGAGCAGTTCTTC. This codes for CASMSDAQVSNEQFF.

The gene calls are TRBV3-1 (or the pseudogene TRBV3-2) and TRBJ1-1; TRBD1 is a possible D gene (5 bases). V lost 5 bases to trimming and J lost 10 bases, with 17 bases between them. CDR1 is LGHDT, CDR2 YNNKEL, per germline (reference sequence). The CDR3 is 13 amino acids. The CDR3 bases are TGTGCCAGCAGCAACCGGGACGGTGGTCCAGCTTTCTTT. Its protein is CASSNRDGGPAFF.

This sequence joins TRBV5-1 and TRBJ1-1; no clear D gene. V was trimmed by 4 bases and J by 4 bases, leaving 14 bases between them. CDR1 is SGHRS, CDR2 YFSETQ, per germline. This CDR3 contains 14 residues. This CDR3 reads CASSIRADGTEAFF. Written as DNA, the CDR3 is TGCGCCAGCAGCATCCGGGCCGACGGCACTGAAGCTTTCTTT.

The chain couples TRBV7-3 to TRBJ2-3, with D unresolved. V lost 1 base to trimming and J lost 0 bases, with 8 bases between them. Germline CDR1 is SGHTA and CDR2 is FQGTGA. The CDR3 extends over 15 amino acids. The CDR3 sequence is CASSLSLSSTDTQYF. Here the CDR3 DNA reads TGTGCCAGCAGCTTAAGCCTATCTAGCACAGATACGCAGTATTTT. Drawing the rest from reference TRBV7-3 and TRBJ2-3, the complete variable domain is GAGVSQTPSNKVTEKGKYVELRCDPISGHTALYWYRQSLGQGPEFLIYFQGTGAADDSGLPNDRFFAVRPEGSVSTLKIQRTERGDSAVYLCASSLSLSSTDTQYFGPGTRLTVL.

The chain is built from TRBV10-3 and TRBJ1-1; 9 bases are a match to TRBD1. Germline assignment: CDR1 ENHRY and CDR2 SYGVKD. The CDR3 sequence is 13 residues long. V shed 9 bases and J 5 bases; nucleotides not matched to a gene: 7. CDR3 loop: CAIRDRAGTEAFF. CDR3 coding DNA: TGTGCCATTCGGGACAGGGCCGGGACTGAAGCTTTCTTT.

This chain joins TRBV4-1 and TRBJ1-2; D might be TRBD1 (5 bases). The CDR3 extends over 14 amino acids. The V end lost 0 bases, the J end lost 8 bases, and 13 bases lay between the germline ends. Germline CDR1 reads MGHRA; CDR2 reads YSYEKL. CDR3 region: CASSQERTRYGYTF. The DNA of the CDR3 is TGCGCCAGCAGCCAAGAAAGGACAAGGTACGGCTACACCTTC.

This chain uses TRBV2 with TRBJ2-7; no clear D gene. This CDR3 is built from 13 residues. The V gene lost 5 bases and the J gene lost 2 bases, with 10 bases spanning the gap. CDR1 and CDR2 (germline): SNHLY, FYNNEI. CDR3 sequence: CASSRGFTYEQYF. DNA for the CDR3: TGTGCCAGCAGTCGCGGATTTACCTACGAGCAGTACTTC.

The genes are TRBV5-3 and TRBJ1-5; D remains unclear. TRBV5-3 is given ORF status, its function remaining uncertain. V lost 1 base and J 3 bases, leaving 8 bases between the germline ends. This CDR3 comprises 14 residues. The CDR3 is CARSLFQFNQPQHF. The CDR3, as DNA: TGTGCCAGAAGCTTGTTTCAGTTCAATCAGCCCCAGCATTTT.

The chain carries TRBV3-1 (or the pseudogene TRBV3-2) and TRBJ1-2; no clear D. The CDR3 spans 14 residues. V was pared by 1 base and J by 3 bases, with 9 bases between. CDR1 LGHDT and CDR2 YNNKEL come from the germline V gene (reference sequence). CDR3 nucleotides: TGTGCCAGCAGCCAAGGTCCAGGCCACTATGGCTACACCTTC. Amino acid sequence: CASSQGPGHYGYTF.

The CDR3 here is CAIRWDRGGDTQYF. The CDR3 DNA sequence: TGTGCCATCAGGTGGGACAGGGGGGGAGATACGCAGTATTTT. This sequence joins TRBV10-3 and TRBJ2-3; TRBD1 matches 11 bases. There are 14 residues in the CDR3. V shed 6 bases and J 5 bases; nucleotides not matched to a gene: 4. CDR1 and CDR2 from the germline V gene are ENHRY and SYGVKD.

V usage is TRBV6-6 and J usage is TRBJ2-3, with D perhaps matching TRBD1 (6 bases). The CDR3 has 16 amino acids. The V end was cut by 0 bases, the J end by 0 bases, with 10 bases between. Germline V gives CDR1 MNHNY, CDR2 SVGAGI (reference sequence). This CDR3 reads CASSYSGARSTDTQYF. In DNA form, the CDR3 reads TGTGCCAGCAGTTACTCGGGGGCCCGAAGCACAGATACGCAGTATTTT.

Turning to this clone: The limits of the CDR3 on the DNA are not certain, so only TCRdb's listed CDR3 is given. The J gene is TRBJ2-7, the V gene TRBV28; the table calls TRBD2, which could not be checked here. CDR1 MDHEN and CDR2 SYDVKM come from the germline V gene. 14 amino acids form the CDR3, both terminal residues included. The chain's CDR3 is CASSSSGLFYEQYF.

The V call is TRBV6-2 or TRBV6-3, the J call TRBJ2-7; 14 bases fit TRBD2. Germline CDR1 MNHEY, CDR2 SVGEGT. J lost 2 bases, V lost 5 bases, and 2 bases had no gene match. The CDR3 runs 15 residues. CDR3 nucleotides: TGTGCCAGCAGTGGACTAGCGGGGGGTCCCTACGAGCAGTACTTC. Its translation: CASSGLAGGPYEQYF.

This sequence joins TRBV5-1 and TRBJ1-2; D is unresolved. CDR3 length: 17 residues. Trimming left V 3 bases short and J 5 bases short, with 23 bases between. Looked up from germline, CDR1 is SGHRS and CDR2 is YFSETQ. The CDR3 nucleotides are TGCGCCAGCAGCTCACTCGGGGAGGGCCCTAATGGGTATGGCTACACCTTC. The encoded protein is CASSSLGEGPNGYGYTF.

The J gene is TRBJ1-1, the V gene TRBV2; D perhaps matches TRBD1 (5 bases). The CDR3 has 14 residues. V was clipped by 4 bases and J by 0 bases, with 9 bases between them. CDR1 SNHLY and CDR2 FYNNEI come from the germline V gene. CDR3 in amino acids: CASSVGRMNTEAFF. CDR3 DNA sequence: TGTGCCAGCAGTGTGGGACGGATGAACACTGAAGCTTTCTTT.

This clone has only one observation. The genes are TRBV7-2 and TRBJ1-3, with D maybe TRBD1 (5 bases). CDR3 length equals 15 residues. Looked up from germline, CDR1 is SGHTA and CDR2 is FQGNSA. The V end was cut by 5 bases, the J end by 0 bases, with 11 bases between. The chain's CDR3 is CASSRRGDSGNTIYF. CDR3 sequence (DNA): TGTGCCAGCAGCCGCCGGGGGGACTCTGGAAACACCATATATTTT.

The gene calls are TRBV3-1 (or the pseudogene TRBV3-2) and TRBJ2-3; 7 nucleotides match TRBD2. Trimming cost V 3 bases and J 5 bases; bases outside gene matches: 14. CDR1 LGHDT and CDR2 YNNKEL come from the germline V gene (reference sequence). The CDR3 length is 17 residues. The CDR3 region has the DNA TGTGCCAGCAGCCATAGGCCCTCGGGGGGTCGAGGAGATACGCAGTATTTT. Translated, it gives CASSHRPSGGRGDTQYF.

V usage is TRBV2 and J usage is TRBJ1-1, with no clear D. The V and J ends lost 6 bases and 7 bases respectively, with 9 bases between them. The CDR3 is 11 amino acids. Germline V CDR1 and CDR2: SNHLY, FYNNEI. DNA of the CDR3: TGTGCCAGCAGGGGAGCAGTTGAAGCTTTCTTT. The encoded protein is CASRGAVEAFF.

The chain links TRBV6-5 to TRBJ2-7; tentatively, D is TRBD1 (5 bases). With 10 bases removed from V and 3 bases from J, the gap between germline ends came to 10 bases. CDR3 length equals 11 residues. Germline values: CDR1 MNHEY, CDR2 SVGAGI. The chain's CDR3 is CATRQHYEQYF. DNA of the CDR3: TGTGCCACCAGACAGCACTACGAGCAGTACTTC.

The V call is TRBV25-1, the J call TRBJ2-3; the match to TRBD1 covers 8 bases. The CDR3 spans 13 residues. V lost 8 bases, J lost 7 bases, and 8 bases stayed unmatched. Germline-derived CDR1 and CDR2 are MGHDK and SYGVNS. CDR3 amino acids: CASSDPGGYTQYF. As DNA, the CDR3 is TGTGCCAGCTCCGACCCAGGGGGCTATACGCAGTATTTT.

The chain is built from TRBV25-1 and TRBJ2-7; TRBD1 or TRBD2 may be the D gene (5 bases each). Trimming took off 6 bases at V and 2 bases at J, with 11 bases between the two ends. Germline CDR1 is MGHDK and CDR2 is SYGVNS. This CDR3 is 13 amino acids long. CDR3 region: CASRGDPTYEQYF. DNA of the CDR3: TGTGCCAGCAGGGGGGACCCGACCTACGAGCAGTACTTC.

V and J are TRBV4-2 and TRBJ1-1; D uncertain. The CDR3 loop spans 14 amino acids. Germline CDR1 is LGHNA and CDR2 is YNFKEQ. V dropped 0 bases and J dropped 1 base, with 6 bases sitting between them. The CDR3 nucleotides read TGTGCCAGCAGCCAAGATAGGAGGAACACTGAAGCTTTCTTT. This sequence encodes CASSQDRRNTEAFF.

The CDR3 coding sequence is TGTGCCAGCAGCTTAGGGGAGGGGCGCACTGAAGCTTTCTTT. Its protein product is CASSLGEGRTEAFF. The gene calls are TRBV13 and TRBJ1-1; TRBD1 might be the D (5 bases). Germline V lookup: CDR1 PRHDT, CDR2 FYEKMQ (reference sequence). V shed 0 bases and J shed 4 bases, with 9 bases lying between them. The CDR3 length is 14 residues.

The chain joins TRBV28 to TRBJ1-2; a weak D match, TRBD1 (5 bases). Trimming took 4 bases from V and 6 from J, leaving 21 bases between them. This CDR3 is built from 16 residues. CDR1 and CDR2 from the germline V gene are MDHEN and SYDVKM. CDR3 bases: TGTGCCAGCAGTTACCCCTCCGGGGCGGGGCCCCATGGCTACACCTTC. Residues: CASSYPSGAGPHGYTF.

The chain uses TRBV19 and TRBJ2-7; 9 bases agree with TRBD1. CDR1 LNHDA and CDR2 SQIVND come from the germline V gene (reference sequence). V trimming: 2 bases; J trimming: 2 bases; junction bases outside the gene matches: 4. The CDR3 sequence is 15 residues long. The CDR3 DNA follows: TGTGCCAGTAGTATAACAGGGGGCGGTCCCTACGAGCAGTACTTC. Translating gives CASSITGGGPYEQYF.

This clone has only one observation. This rearrangement joins TRBV6-2 or TRBV6-3 to TRBJ2-5; no clear D. Germline CDR1 is MNHEY and CDR2 is SVGEGT. Deletions cut 2 bases from V and 1 base from J, with 14 bases between. CDR3 length equals 16 residues. The CDR3 DNA reads as TGTGCCAGCAGTTACGGTGCAGGAATAGTCCAAGAGACCCAGTACTTC. Translation gives CASSYGAGIVQETQYF.

The chain employs TRBV27 and TRBJ2-5; no reliable D call. Trimming pared 6 bases from V and 4 bases from J, leaving 18 bases between. Per germline, CDR1 MNHEY and CDR2 SMNVEV (reference sequence). The CDR3 contains 15 residues. The CDR3 protein is CASSPVIASPETQYF. In DNA form, the CDR3 reads TGTGCCAGCAGCCCAGTGATAGCCAGTCCAGAGACCCAGTACTTC.